The TCR beta chain under discussion was sequenced for a study of cytomegalovirus exposure and HLA in healthy donors (TCRdb year 2017). Concerning the study at large: According to an earlier analysis of a few hundred of the donors, some 170 million T cells yielded approximately 120 million unique TCR beta sequences and 250 to 350 Gb of sequence data. Among 300 to 500 genotyped donors of the cohort, an average of roughly 230,000 unique TCR beta nucleotide sequences was sequenced per donor, of which roughly 17% were non-productive. The study was designed to test whether signatures of past pathogen exposure could be identified by cataloging public T cell receptors. Besides the first cohort of 550 to 750 subjects, a separate validation cohort made up of some 110 different subjects was used. The study used immunosequencing to profile the T cell repertoires of approximately 630 subjects and linked those repertoires to cytomegalovirus serostatus. The genetic ancestry cluster associated with self-reported Caucasian donors included about 81% of the approximately 410 genotyped donors. Donor age, sex, ethnicity and CMV serostatus were collected together with the repertoire data. Class I and class II HLA loci were covered by the typing at four-digit resolution. To decide whether each TCR beta V gene segment behaved as functional or pseudogenic, an earlier analysis of 587 of the donors relied on high-throughput TCR beta sequencing. Rather than using new phenotypic data, the later analysis identified candidate immune exposures from TCR beta sequences and from how often those sequences occurred across donors. To study patterns of TCR occurrence, a later analysis re-analyzed previously published TCR beta repertoires from several hundred donors and added high-resolution HLA genotyping. Roughly 300 gigabases of sequencing data and 78 million or so unique TCR sequences were included in an early release covering roughly 700 HLA-typed donors. Because of strong linkage in the cohort, 5 or 6 DR-DQ haplotypes were treated as single units for association and clustering. Typing coverage varied by locus: roughly 629-630 donors for A, B, C, DRB1 and DQB1; roughly 510 for DQA1; approximately 610 for DPA1; fewer than 480 for DPB1. A later genetic analysis took genome-wide SNP genotypes for about 55% of the roughly 670 donors and used that subset as a discovery cohort. All discovery cohort repertoires had been generated using a single sequencing platform. To predict cytomegalovirus infection status, the study combined high-throughput TCR immunosequencing, statistical association of individual TCRs with disease status, and machine learning. Overall study outcomes, separate from this receptor: A few of the identified cytomegalovirus-associated TCR beta chains were confirmed in vitro to be specific for cytomegalovirus antigens. Several of the top co-occurrence clusters appeared to be linked to parvovirus B19, influenza, CMV and Epstein-Barr virus, according to a later analysis. Because some donors lacked HLA typing at each locus, the association tests relied only on the typed subset. A further reported finding was that TCR beta sequences accurately predicted the HLA-A and HLA-B alleles for most subjects in the first cohort. Because the 87-base-pair reads could not distinguish some IMGT-functional V segments, including TRBV6-2 and TRBV6-3, those segments were excluded. Across donors, most TCR sequences were observed very rarely, whereas some public TCRs were present in many individuals. In both the original and validation cohorts, the classifier was reported to diagnose cytomegalovirus status with high specificity and sensitivity. In an earlier analysis of about 600 of the donors, most TCR beta V segments appeared in productive rearrangements about 87% or about 30% of the time, broadly matching IMGT annotations. Assigning TCR associations to individual alleles was difficult when HLA alleles, especially DR and DQ, strongly co-occurred. The earlier analysis of some 560 of the donors excluded fewer than 20 rarely observed V segments, including chromosome 9 orphons, because counts were too low. According to a later analysis, TCR association rates differed among HLA loci, with DRB1 alleles showing the most associated TCRs and HLA-C alleles showing the fewest. CMV serostatus was the only immune exposure information available for the cohort. The study listed approximately 160 TCR beta chains as associated with cytomegalovirus. Roughly uniform sequencing depth across donors was assumed in presence/absence analyses, although this assumption may not hold. It was suggested by the authors that the approach could potentially be generalized to other disease states and immunological phenotypes. Compared with the roughly 600-donor mean, donors in an Asian-associated ancestry cluster had fewer N-insertions in productive TCRs, according to a later genetic analysis. An association between a missense DCLRE1C variant and V-gene and J-gene trimming of TCR beta chains was found in a later genetic analysis and replicated in an independent cohort. In a later analysis, HLA-associated TCR beta chains were found to be more clonally expanded and to have lower generation probabilities than equally common non-associated chains. A cluster of highly shared sequence variants was judged likely to be a technical artifact of the sequencing pipeline. A later analysis associated about 16,000 TCR beta sequences with specific HLA alleles at a false discovery rate of 0.05. Only TCR beta chains were sequenced in this cohort, and the absence of alpha or paired-chain data limited detectable features. In a later analysis, most CMV-associated TCR beta chains were found to appear HLA-restricted, with HLA associations seemingly driven largely by CMV exposure. Linkage disequilibrium might explain the correlated functional status among segregating V segments, but an unknown experimental factor could not be ruled out.

Preparation of the library involved the immunoSEQ multiplex PCR assay. The multiplex PCR relied on a mix of 60 forward primers for TCR Vbeta segments and 13 reverse primers for TCR Jbeta segments. A multiplex PCR assay on genomic DNA amplified the CDR3 region of rearranged TCR beta genes. The amplified TCR beta libraries were sequenced on the Illumina HiSeq System as 87-base-pair reads. Per the original workflow: A later analysis tallied 75 million to 95 million unique TCR beta chains across the 666 repertoires, and approximately 12 million of those chains were shared by two or more donors. To remove PCR and sequencing errors, raw reads were error-corrected and collapsed into unique sequences using a nearest-neighbor algorithm that merged closely related sequences. V, D and J gene segments were assigned by aligning CDR3 sequences to IMGT reference sequences. Each retained sequence needed at least a six-nucleotide match to both a V gene segment and a J gene segment. Rearrangements were called productive when the CDR3 lacked stop codons and stayed in frame with V and J; all others were non-productive. CDR3 was defined according to IMGT convention as the region running from the second conserved V-encoded cysteine to the conserved J-encoded phenylalanine. The earlier analysis of around 640 of the donors excluded sequences that lacked an unambiguous match to a single V gene segment. An earlier analysis of fewer than 650 of the donors classified V segments as functional when productive rearrangements were above 56.7% and as segregating when the standard deviation between donors was above 5%. A statistical classification framework was built for diagnosing cytomegalovirus status from the catalog of TCR beta chain sequences. In a later analysis, V and J genes were assigned by comparing TCR nucleotide sequences against IMGT/GENE-DB human TR gene sequences. Using the TCRdist pipeline, a later analysis assigned CDR3 sequences along with most-parsimonious VDJ recombination scenarios. In a later analysis, each TCR beta chain was defined by its CDR3 amino acid sequence together with its V-gene family, and reads without a unique V-gene family were excluded. A later analysis removed nearly 600 highly shared, low-generation-probability nucleotide sequences to deal with suspected cross-contamination and a sequencing artifact. For each public chain, a later analysis derived a clonal expansion index from normalized ranks of inferred template counts within each repertoire. Generation probabilities in a later analysis came from a VDJ recombination model fitted to out-of-frame rearrangements, and those results were checked against IGoR. Hypergeometric tests were used in a later analysis to score TCR-TCR, TCR-HLA and TCR-CMV co-occurrence, with a repertoire-size bias correction applied to the TCR pairs. False discovery rates were estimated in a later analysis by permuting HLA or CMV assignments 20 times. In a later analysis, co-occurring TCRs were grouped using DBSCAN, and TCRdist sequence similarity was added for clustering within HLA-allele-positive subsets. For co-occurrence clustering, repertoires with fewer than 30,000 or more than 120,000 public chains were excluded, along with several repertoires with anomalous nucleotide sharing. TCRdb retrieved this table from immuneACCESS and kept in-frame rearrangements only. Not all clones are present; in checked studies, unresolved V genes account for under half, and no reason is known for the remainder. The V and J calls and clone size were taken over from that table, and D and trimming were inferred from the DNA. The sample table lists approximately 100,000 clones, around a tenth of them with a count of one. The ten largest clones take up 5.1% of the sample.

This clone was picked up a small number of times. The target of this receptor is not known. No per-base quality is available; no much larger clone lies one base away. In total, roughly 710 healthy bone marrow donors made up the cohort. At the time of sampling, every cohort member was nominally healthy, though immune exposures that went unrecorded were likely present. The donor was CMV seropositive and belonged to the group of 270 or so seropositive cohort members. Each donor provided a peripheral blood sample, and peripheral blood mononuclear cells were used for TCR beta sequencing. Genomic DNA extraction from the blood cell samples was performed with the Qiagen DNeasy Blood Extraction Kit. As encoded in the germline V gene, CDR1 is SQVTM while CDR2 is ANQGSEA. A distance of 12 bases separates the germline ends of V and J, which lose 4 bases and 2 bases respectively. From cysteine to phenylalanine, the CDR3 is 14 amino acids long. Solely the CDR3 DNA is kept, with 42 bases framed from the first base.

The source is a man aged 45-65 years in good health and CMV-seropositive. The chain is encoded by TRBV29-1 joined to TRBJ2-1; a weak D assignment points to TRBD2 (5 bases agree). The sequencing sample was made of PBMCs. The CDR3 corresponds to CSVVSGRAYNEQFF. Here is the DNA: TGCAGCGTTGTGAGCGGCCGGGCCTACAATGAGCAGTTCTTC.